The 2 T cell receptor beta chains given below trace back to one sample, sequenced in a study of cytomegalovirus exposure and HLA in healthy donors. The study ran its PCR with 60 Vbeta and 13 Jbeta primers. Assay used: immunoSEQ multiplex PCR; TCRdb lists only in-frame clones, some missing. Of about 140,000 clones in the sample, roughly 65% are singletons; the top ten hold 3.5% to 5%. The sequenced sample was PBMCs. These receptors were obtained from a man in his sixties in good health and CMV-seronegative.

This chain uses TRBV7-2 with TRBJ2-5, with a weak D call TRBD2 (6 bases). The CDR3 runs to 16 residues. The V end was cut by 3 bases, the J end by 5 bases, with 19 bases between. Germline-derived CDR1 and CDR2 are SGHTA and FQGNSA. CDR3 coding DNA: TGTGCCAGCAGCTTCTACGGGTCCCTTCGGGGGGAGACCCAGTACTTC. Protein sequence: CASSFYGSLRGETQYF.

The V and J genes are TRBV7-2 and TRBJ2-7, with 13 bases matching TRBD2. Germline-derived CDR1 and CDR2 are SGHTA and FQGNSA. There are 15 residues in the CDR3. J lost 4 bases, V lost 5 bases, and 5 bases had no gene match. CDR3 nucleotides: TGTGCCAGCAGCACTAGCGGGAGGGTTATTTACGAGCAGTACTTC. This sequence encodes CASSTSGRVIYEQYF.